The TCR beta chain described here comes from a study of graft-versus-host responses after intestinal transplantation. On the study more broadly: Recipients got multivisceral, liver-intestinal, or isolated intestinal transplants. Study results and caveats: Among circulating GvH clones, peak levels were associated with early post-transplant declines in HvG clones. Allografts of one patient group, those with graft-donor T cell macrochimerism, had high graft-versus-host to host-versus-graft clonal ratios. Researchers found GvH clones in recipient marrow, and some showed up first in ileum or blood.

CDR3 length: 14 residues. V gave up 8 bases and J gave up 2 bases; unmatched junction bases: 8. The V gene's germline CDR1 is MGHDK and CDR2 SYGVNS. As for this clone: What it binds is unknown.

Clones were read by immunoSEQ multiplex PCR, and TCRdb kept only the in-frame ones, dropping some. Seen here are 85,000 to 100,000 clones, approximately 90% observed once, and the top ten hold about 0.38%. The starting material was unstimulated CD4+ T cells sorted from spleen or lymph node cells, obtained before transplant. The rearrangement uses TRBV25-1 and TRBJ2-5; 7 bases map to TRBD1. The clonotype was recovered from a human donor who was the organ donor for an intestinal transplant. CDR3: CASSRQGSQETQYF. The CDR3 DNA reads TGTGCCAGCTCACGACAGGGCTCGCAAGAGACCCAGTACTTC.